These T cell receptor beta chains were read from a single sample in a study of beta chain features in type 1 diabetes. Sequenced by immunoSEQ multiplex PCR; TCRdb stores in-frame clones only, minus some. The table lists roughly 150,000 clones, 11% of them singletons, with about 2% in the top ten. Sequenced input: central memory CD4+ T cells from blood. The receptors shown here come from a man younger than 30 in good health. The CDR3 runs from the conserved cysteine through the conserved F or W. The size field is filled for only some rows; it gives once, few, many or a size class.

j_call,v_call,clone_size,cdr3_aa
TRBJ2-5,TRBV13,-,CASSLGLQRGAMETQYF
TRBJ2-3,TRBV2,few,CASSDRTGTDTQYF
TRBJ2-4,TRBV4-3,-,CASSQDLVGAGAKNIQYF
TRBJ2-7,TRBV5-1,-,CASSDGLADEQYF
TRBJ1-5,TRBV30,many,CAWTRGARQPQHF
TRBJ2-1,TRBV4-2,few,CASSQEQRGGPNEQFF
TRBJ2-1,TRBV11-2,-,CASSLDRGQFNEQFF
TRBJ2-1,TRBV7-6,few,CASSLWQYNEQFF
-,TRBV25-1,few,CASADRPYEQYF
TRBJ2-7,TRBV20-1,-,CSAPVTYEQYF
TRBJ2-7,TRBV21-1,medium-sized,CASSKRQVQDPYEQYF
TRBJ2-5,TRBV5-4,few,CASKTSLQETQYF
TRBJ2-2,TRBV7-2,-,CASSLRPGFSNTGELFF
TRBJ2-2,TRBV30,few,CAWSVAISGELFF
TRBJ1-2,TRBV5-6,-,CASSPTGYGYTF
TRBJ2-3,TRBV10-3,-,CALSEERGRGTDTQYF
TRBJ2-3,TRBV7-2,-,CASSLWTGGRTDTQYF
TRBJ2-1,TRBV5-1,-,CASSSPKRNEQFF
TRBJ2-1,TRBV23-1,-,CASSHRRAGQGMTSSYNEQFF
TRBJ1-6,TRBV27,few,CASSLGTDNSPLHF
TRBJ2-7,TRBV28,-,CASSSFGDQREQYF
TRBJ1-6,TRBV9,many,CASSVGGQNSPLHF
TRBJ1-1,TRBV7-2,few,CASSLDQGTAFF
TRBJ1-3,TRBV11-2,-,CASSLERGNTIYF
TRBJ2-7,TRBV14,-,CASSQAGVVYEQYF
TRBJ2-3,TRBV5-4,-,CASSLAGPSTDTQYF
TRBJ1-1,TRBV7-9,few,CASSAQQGTEAFF
TRBJ1-2,TRBV5-1,many,CASSLGVSDYGYTF
TRBJ2-3,TRBV9,-,CASSVEPSGRSDTQYF
TRBJ2-5,TRBV5-4,-,CASSLNADGETQYF
TRBJ1-2,TRBV25-1,-,CASSPYRTANYGYTF
TRBJ2-7,TRBV18,many,CASSWTDLYEQYF
TRBJ2-7,TRBV7-2,-,CASSTGVPGKEQYF
TRBJ2-2,TRBV10-3,-,CATKVRDTGELFF
TRBJ1-5,TRBV10-3,-,CAISVSGDSNQPQHF
TRBJ1-2,TRBV28,-,CASRPTEYYGYTF
TRBJ2-1,TRBV11-2,-,CASSLWSIQRNEQFF
TRBJ1-1,TRBV15,few,CATSRDARMNTEAFF
TRBJ1-1,TRBV29-1,-,CSPHRDMGTEAFF
TRBJ2-5,TRBV5-1,few,CASSLKETQYF
TRBJ1-2,TRBV29-1,few,CSGGREEYGYTF
-,TRBV7-2,few,CASSLAGVRTYEQYF
TRBJ2-3,TRBV27,many,CASSRQSTDTQYF
TRBJ2-3,TRBV15,few,CATSRLYEDTQYF